This TCR delta chain comes out of a study of gammadelta T cells in human blood. TCRdb reprocessed the RT-PCR reads using CATT. This table holds approximately 1,300 delta-chain clones, approximately 28% found once. The germline CDR1 and CDR2 sequences are TSWWSYY and QGS. The ends were cut back, 7 bases at V and 2 bases at J, with 20 bases in the middle. This CDR3 is built from 16 residues. The sequenced sample consisted of non-Vgamma9Vdelta2 gamma-delta T cells from fetal blood. The sequence was collected from a human fetus. The V call is TRDV1, the J call TRDJ1, with D maybe TRDD3 (5 bases). The CDR3 loop reads CALAGQGRSGTDKLIF. The CDR3 bases are TGTGCTCTTGCTGGGCAGGGGCGCTCGGGGACCGATAAACTCATCTTT.